Each of the 24 T cell receptor beta chains below was sequenced from the same sample in a study of neoadjuvant anti-PD-1 for oral cavity cancer. Time point indicated: after neoadjuvant nivolumab, at surgical resection. Sequencing was performed with immunoSEQ multiplex PCR; in TCRdb, only in-frame clones are kept and a portion is missing. Of around 35,000 clones listed, about 36% are singletons. The sample was tumor tissue, taken after nivolumab (anti-PD-1) treatment. Receptors originate from a person aged 40 to 85 with oral cavity squamous cell carcinoma.

The V call is TRBV5-5, the J call TRBJ2-7; D not resolved. The CDR3 sequence is 15 residues long. In germline, CDR1 is SGHKS, CDR2 YYEKEE (reference sequence). The ends were cut back, 2 bases at V and 2 bases at J, with 14 bases in the middle. The CDR3, as DNA: TGTGCCAGCAGCTTTGCTTTGGATGGGACCTACGAGCAGTACTTC. It yields the protein CASSFALDGTYEQYF.

The chain links TRBV1 to TRBJ1-1. TRBV1 is assigned pseudogene status. The CDR3 runs to 15 residues. The CDR3: CTSPPGGGRDTEAFF. CDR3 coding DNA: TGCACCAGCCCCCCCGGGGGCGGGAGAGACACTGAAGCTTTCTTT.

This clone has a single count. The chain combines TRBV6-5 with TRBJ1-1; 7 nucleotides agree with TRBD1. CDR1 is MNHEY, CDR2 SVGAGI, per germline. CDR3 length: 13 amino acids. With 0 bases clipped from V and 9 bases from J, the junction kept 4 bases outside the gene matches. The CDR3 DNA follows: TGTGCCAGCAGTTACTCCACAGGGGCACAAGCTTTCTTT. This encodes CASSYSTGAQAFF.

The chain has TRBV11-2 and TRBJ2-7; no firm D call. With 5 bases removed from V and 3 bases from J, the gap between germline ends came to 5 bases. CDR3 length equals 11 residues. Germline loops: CDR1 SGHAT, CDR2 FQNNGV. For the CDR3, the DNA is TGTGCCAGCAGCGTGCGCTACGAGCAGTACTTC. Translated: CASSVRYEQYF.

The sample holds a few counts of this clone. This rearrangement joins TRBV7-3 to TRBJ1-1; possible D gene TRBD1, 6 bases. From germline, CDR1 is SGHTA and CDR2 FQGTGA. Trimming stripped 5 bases from V and 2 bases from J, with 9 bases between. The CDR3 covers 13 residues. Here the CDR3 DNA reads TGTGCCAGCAGCACAGGGTCCAACACTGAAGCTTTCTTT. Encoded protein: CASSTGSNTEAFF.

This clone has more than one count but fewer than ten. V and J are TRBV29-1 and TRBJ2-7, with 7 bases matching TRBD1. The CDR3 covers 14 residues. After removal of 6 bases from V and 3 bases from J, the junction contained 11 bases not matched to a gene. Per germline, CDR1 SQVTM and CDR2 ANQGSEA. The CDR3 sequence: CSVYKQGKRYEQYF. CDR3 coding DNA: TGCAGCGTCTACAAACAGGGGAAACGCTACGAGCAGTACTTC.

This clone was recorded only once. The V gene is TRBV5-1, the J gene TRBJ2-1; 7 bases fit TRBD2. The V and J ends lost 5 bases and 2 bases, in that order; junction bases with no gene match: 7. The germline CDR1 and CDR2 sequences are SGHRS and YFSETQ. This CDR3 region has 15 residues. The CDR3 is CASRPGAGAYNEQFF. CDR3 bases: TGCGCCAGCAGACCCGGGGCGGGAGCCTACAATGAGCAGTTCTTC.

CDR3 sequence reads: CASSGDGSYGYTF. In DNA form, the CDR3 reads TGTGCCAGCAGTGGGGACGGTTCCTATGGCTACACCTTC. The rearrangement uses TRBV27 and TRBJ1-2, with D possibly matching TRBD1 (5 bases). The V end was cut by 5 bases, the J end by 4 bases, with 11 bases between. The germline CDR1 and CDR2 sequences are MNHEY and SMNVEV (reference sequence). This CDR3 contains 13 residues.

The chain uses TRBV2 and TRBJ2-5; D gene uncertain. This CDR3 is 14 amino acids long. V dropped 10 bases and J dropped 1 base, with 16 bases sitting between them. Germline V CDR1 and CDR2: SNHLY, FYNNEI. CDR3 amino acids: CATSLGKLQETQYF. As DNA, the CDR3 is TGTGCCACTTCACTGGGGAAACTCCAAGAGACCCAGTACTTC. The full variable domain, its missing parts supplied by reference TRBV2 and TRBJ2-5, is EPEVTQTPSHQVTQMGQEVILRCVPISNHLYFYWYRQILGQKVEFLVSFYNNEISEKSEIFDDQFSVERPDGSNFTLKIRSTKLEDSAMYFCATSLGKLQETQYFGPGTRLLVL.

This chain joins TRBV19 and TRBJ2-7; 11 bases match TRBD1. V lost 7 bases, J lost 2 bases, and 7 bases stayed unmatched. The CDR3 covers 15 residues. Looked up from germline, CDR1 is LNHDA and CDR2 is SQIVND (reference sequence). CDR3 in amino acids: CASKTTGQGAYEQYF. The DNA of the CDR3 is TGTGCCAGTAAAACAACGGGACAGGGGGCCTACGAGCAGTACTTC.

The chain joins TRBV5-6 to TRBJ2-7; D is unclear. Germline lookup yields CDR1 SGHDT and CDR2 YYEEEE. V was pared by 3 bases and J by 6 bases, with 7 bases between. This CDR3 spans 11 amino acids. CDR3 residues: CASSYGREQYF. The CDR3 coding sequence is TGTGCCAGCAGCTATGGTCGCGAGCAGTACTTC.

The rearrangement joins TRBV9 to TRBJ2-3, with no clear D. The CDR3 loop spans 14 amino acids. The germline V gene encodes CDR1 SGDLS and CDR2 YYNGEE. Trimming removed 4 bases at V and 2 bases at J, with 11 bases between. CDR3 nucleotides: TGTGCCAGCAGCTCTGGACGGTACACAGATACGCAGTATTTT. Translating gives CASSSGRYTDTQYF. Complete variable domain (other parts from reference TRBV9 and TRBJ2-3): DSGVTQTPKHLITATGQRVTLRCSPRSGDLSVYWYQQSLDQGLQFLIQYYNGEERAKGNILERFSAQQFPDLHSELNLSSLELGDSALYFCASSSGRYTDTQYFGPGTRLTVL.

This clone occurred a few times. The rearrangement links TRBV14 to TRBJ1-1; weak D call: TRBD1 (5 bases). The length of the CDR3 is 13 residues. The V end lost 8 bases, the J end lost 6 bases, and 16 bases lay between the germline ends. Germline loops: CDR1 SGHDN, CDR2 FVKESK. For the CDR3, the DNA is TGTGCCAGCTCCTTTGACAGCTTCGCTGAAGCTTTCTTT. Translating it yields CASSFDSFAEAFF. Looking up the rest from reference TRBV14 and TRBJ1-1 gives the full variable domain: EAGVTQFPSHSVIEKGQTVTLRCDPISGHDNLYWYRRVMGKEIKFLLHFVKESKQDESGMPNNRFLAERTGGTYSTLKVQPAELEDSGVYFCASSFDSFAEAFFGQGTRLTVV.

This clone was detected ten times or more. The V and J genes are TRBV19 and TRBJ1-1; 8 nucleotides agree with TRBD1. The CDR3 covers 14 residues. Germline V gene sequence: CDR1 LNHDA, CDR2 SQIVND (reference sequence). V lost 4 bases and J lost 1; bases outside the gene matches: 2. The CDR3: CASSTGQENTEAFF. DNA of the CDR3: TGTGCCAGTAGTACGGGACAGGAGAACACTGAAGCTTTCTTT.

DNA for the CDR3: TGTGCCAGCTCCTGGGGGGACACAACTAATGAAAAACTGTTTTTT. Translation gives CASSWGDTTNEKLFF. The rearrangement uses TRBV6-6 and TRBJ1-4; a weak D match, TRBD1 (6 bases). Germline V lookup: CDR1 MNHNY, CDR2 SVGAGI (reference sequence). This CDR3 region has 15 residues. V was shortened by 8 bases and J by 0 bases, with 13 bases between the two germline ends.

This clone occurred a few times. The chain combines TRBV28 with TRBJ2-1, with D hard to call. V was trimmed by 6 bases and J by 7 bases, leaving 10 bases between them. Germline lookup yields CDR1 MDHEN and CDR2 SYDVKM. There are 12 residues in the CDR3. CDR3 nucleotides: TGTGCCAGCAGCCCTATAGGGAATGAGCAGTTCTTC. Residues: CASSPIGNEQFF.

This clone appeared a few times. The chain employs TRBV4-2 and TRBJ2-1; 7 nucleotides line up with TRBD1. The CDR3 has 15 amino acids. After removal of 5 bases from V and 1 base from J, the junction contained 5 bases not matched to a gene. CDR1 is LGHNA and CDR2 is YNFKEQ in the germline V gene. In DNA, the CDR3 is TGTGCCAGCAGCTCCCGGACAGGATCCTACAATGAGCAGTTCTTC. Amino acid sequence: CASSSRTGSYNEQFF.

This chain connects TRBV5-1 to TRBJ1-1; D remains ambiguous. This CDR3 is 11 amino acids long. Trimming stripped 4 bases from V and 4 bases from J, with 5 bases between. The germline V gene encodes CDR1 SGHRS and CDR2 YFSETQ. The CDR3 nucleotides read TGCGCCAGCAGCGACGCCACTGAAGCTTTCTTT. It codes for CASSDATEAFF.

V usage is TRBV11-2 and J usage is TRBJ1-2; D gene uncertain. This CDR3 region has 15 residues. V was trimmed by 5 bases and J by 3 bases, leaving 16 bases between them. Germline lookup yields CDR1 SGHAT and CDR2 FQNNGV. CDR3 nucleotides: TGTGCCAGCAGCCCGAGCGGGGAATATTACTATGGCTACACCTTC. Translating it yields CASSPSGEYYYGYTF.

This clone came up a few times. This chain joins TRBV4-2 and TRBJ2-1, with 8 bases aligning to TRBD2. Germline lookup yields CDR1 LGHNA and CDR2 YNFKEQ. This CDR3 comprises 17 residues. J gave up 4 bases and V 5 bases, and 13 bases lay outside the gene matches. DNA for the CDR3: TGTGCCAGCAGCAAGAGCGGGGGCGGGGTGGGGTACAATGAGCAGTTCTTC. Translated, it gives CASSKSGGGVGYNEQFF.

V is TRBV10-3 and J is TRBJ2-7, with D hard to call. V was trimmed by 4 bases and J by 0 bases, leaving 13 bases between them. Germline CDR1 ENHRY, CDR2 SYGVKD. The CDR3 has 15 residues. DNA of the CDR3: TGTGCCATCAGTGGATCGCAATCGATCTCCTACGAGCAGTACTTC. Protein sequence: CAISGSQSISYEQYF.

The chain links TRBV27 to TRBJ1-4; perhaps TRBD1 as D (5 bases). Per the germline V gene, CDR1 is MNHEY and CDR2 is SMNVEV (reference sequence). This CDR3 is 14 amino acids long. Trimming removed 5 bases from V and 8 bases from J, with 15 bases in between. The CDR3 reads CASSPFWGSEKLFF. DNA for the CDR3: TGTGCCAGCAGTCCCTTTTGGGGCTCCGAAAAACTGTTTTTT.

This clone was seen more than once but under ten times. The V and J genes are TRBV5-1 and TRBJ1-1; tentative D call: TRBD1 (5 bases). Germline CDR1 SGHRS, CDR2 YFSETQ. V was shortened by 1 base and J by 3 bases, with 7 bases between the two germline ends. CDR3 length: 13 residues. CDR3 coding DNA: TGCGCCAGCAGCTTGCAGGGATACACTGAAGCTTTCTTT. It specifies CASSLQGYTEAFF.

V and J are TRBV27 and TRBJ2-3, with 9 bases matching TRBD2. The germline CDR1 and CDR2 sequences are MNHEY and SMNVEV (reference sequence). The length of the CDR3 is 13 residues. J was trimmed by 4 bases and V by 6 bases; bases with no gene match: 2. Here the CDR3 DNA reads TGTGCCAGCAGGCGGGGGGGGGCAGATACGCAGTATTTT. It translates to CASRRGGADTQYF.